This T cell receptor beta chain derives from a study of human T cells and chemical hapten exposure. Whole-study context: After 6 days, upper back 0.01% DPC patch tests were scored.

Sample time point: patch test 2, 6 weeks after DPC sensitization. Treatment indicated: therapeutic diphenylcyclopropenone sensitization with weekly scalp DPC. Trimming left V 2 bases short and J 4 bases short, with 14 bases between. CDR1 KGHSH and CDR2 LQKENI come from the germline V gene. CDR3 length: 15 amino acids. Individual cDNA molecules (in the library) carried attached unique molecular identifiers. TCRdb called the RACE reads again in MiXCR, with one record for every CDR3 protein. In the table there are some 84,000 distinct CDR3 sequences, roughly a tenth of which are singletons. This TCR derives from a woman in her forties or fifties with alopecia areata. Some clones in this sample may be carry-over from other donors' samples. The chain combines TRBV18 with TRBJ1-2; TRBD1 might be the D (5 bases). Here the sequenced sample was whole blood, taken in connection with sensitization to the hapten diphenylcyclopropenone (DPC). This CDR3 reads CASSPWAGRTYGYTF. As DNA, the CDR3 is TGTGCCAGCTCACCATGGGCGGGGCGCACCTATGGCTACACCTTC.